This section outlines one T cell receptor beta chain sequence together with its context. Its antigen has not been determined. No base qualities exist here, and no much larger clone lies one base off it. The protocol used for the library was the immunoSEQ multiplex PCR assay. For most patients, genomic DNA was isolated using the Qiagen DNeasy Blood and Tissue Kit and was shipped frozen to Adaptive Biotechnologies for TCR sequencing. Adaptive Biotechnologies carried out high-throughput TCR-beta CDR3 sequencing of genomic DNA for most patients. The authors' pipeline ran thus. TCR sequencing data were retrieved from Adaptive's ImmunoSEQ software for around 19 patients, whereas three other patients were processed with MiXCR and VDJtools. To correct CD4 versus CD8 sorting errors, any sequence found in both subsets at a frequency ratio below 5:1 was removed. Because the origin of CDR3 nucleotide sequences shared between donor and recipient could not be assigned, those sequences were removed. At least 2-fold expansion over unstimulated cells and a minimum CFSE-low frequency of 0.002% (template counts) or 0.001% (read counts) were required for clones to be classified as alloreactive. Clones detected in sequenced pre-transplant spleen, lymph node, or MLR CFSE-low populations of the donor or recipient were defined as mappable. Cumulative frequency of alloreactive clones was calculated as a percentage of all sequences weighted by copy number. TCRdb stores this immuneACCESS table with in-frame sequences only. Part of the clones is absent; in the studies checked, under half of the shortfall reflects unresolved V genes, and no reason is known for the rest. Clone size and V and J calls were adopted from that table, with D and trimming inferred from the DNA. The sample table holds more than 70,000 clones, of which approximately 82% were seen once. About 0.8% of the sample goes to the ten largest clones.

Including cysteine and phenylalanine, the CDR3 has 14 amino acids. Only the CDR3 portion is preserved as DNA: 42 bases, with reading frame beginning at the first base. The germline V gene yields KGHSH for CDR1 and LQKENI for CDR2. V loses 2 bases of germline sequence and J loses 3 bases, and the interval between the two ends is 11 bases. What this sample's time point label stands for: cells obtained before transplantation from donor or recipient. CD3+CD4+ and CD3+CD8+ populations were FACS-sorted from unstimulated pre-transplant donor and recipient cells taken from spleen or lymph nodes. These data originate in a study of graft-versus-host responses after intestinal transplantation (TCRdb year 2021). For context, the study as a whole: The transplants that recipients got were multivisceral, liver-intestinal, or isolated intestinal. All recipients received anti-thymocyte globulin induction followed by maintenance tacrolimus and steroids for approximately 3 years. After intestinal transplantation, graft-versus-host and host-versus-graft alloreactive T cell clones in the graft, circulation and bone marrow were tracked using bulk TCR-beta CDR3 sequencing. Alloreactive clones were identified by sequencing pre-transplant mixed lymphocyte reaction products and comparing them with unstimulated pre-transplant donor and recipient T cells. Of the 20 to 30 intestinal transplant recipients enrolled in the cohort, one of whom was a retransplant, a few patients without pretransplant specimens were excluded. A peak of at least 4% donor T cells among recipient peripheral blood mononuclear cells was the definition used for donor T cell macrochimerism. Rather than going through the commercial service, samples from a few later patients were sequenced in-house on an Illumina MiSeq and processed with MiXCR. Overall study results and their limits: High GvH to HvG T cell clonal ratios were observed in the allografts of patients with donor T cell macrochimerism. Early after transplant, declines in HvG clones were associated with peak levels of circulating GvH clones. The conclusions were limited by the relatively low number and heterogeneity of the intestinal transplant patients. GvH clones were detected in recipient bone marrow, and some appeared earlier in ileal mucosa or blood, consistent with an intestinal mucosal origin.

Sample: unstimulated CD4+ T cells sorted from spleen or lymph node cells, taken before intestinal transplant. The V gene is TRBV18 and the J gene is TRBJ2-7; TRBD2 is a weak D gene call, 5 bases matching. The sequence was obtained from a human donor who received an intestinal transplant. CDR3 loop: CASSPVLALYEQYF. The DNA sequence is TGTGCCAGCTCACCAGTGCTAGCCCTCTACGAGCAGTACTTC.